Shown below are 21 T cell receptor beta chains from a single sample sequenced in a study of cytomegalovirus exposure and HLA in healthy donors. Primers for the PCR totalled 60 Vbeta and 13 Jbeta. Here immunoSEQ multiplex PCR was the method, and the copy in TCRdb shows in-frame clones only, minus some. The table records about 120,000 clones, 7% to 9.5% of them present only once. The sequenced sample consisted of PBMCs. The receptors come from a woman between 40 and 50 years old in good health and CMV-seropositive.

Regarding this clone: At one boundary the junction diverges from the germline segment, which might be a read error. The rearrangement links TRBV15 to TRBJ1-2; 8 bases match TRBD1. The germline V gene encodes CDR1 LNHNV and CDR2 YYDKDF (reference sequence). The CDR3 consists of 13 residues. The CDR3: CATTQGANCGYTF. In nucleotides, the CDR3 is TGTGCCACCACCCAGGGGGCAAACTGTGGCTACACCTTC.

This clone was detected a few times. The chain is built from TRBV14 and TRBJ2-2; possibly TRBD1 for D (5 bases). The CDR3 is 14 residues long. The germline V and J ends were trimmed by 2 bases and 3 bases, with 7 bases remaining between them. Germline CDR1 is SGHDN and CDR2 is FVKESK. The DNA for the CDR3 is TGTGCCAGCAGCCAATCCAGGGACACCGGGGAGCTGTTTTTT. This encodes CASSQSRDTGELFF. The variable domain in full, with the rest retrieved from reference TRBV14 and TRBJ2-2, is EAGVTQFPSHSVIEKGQTVTLRCDPISGHDNLYWYRRVMGKEIKFLLHFVKESKQDESGMPNNRFLAERTGGTYSTLKVQPAELEDSGVYFCASSQSRDTGELFFGEGSRLTVL.

V is TRBV5-1 and J is TRBJ1-2, with a possible D match to TRBD1 (5 bases). The V gene lost 0 bases and the J gene lost 7 bases, with 16 bases spanning the gap. CDR3 length: 15 amino acids. CDR1 SGHRS and CDR2 YFSETQ come from the germline V gene. The CDR3 DNA sequence: TGCGCCAGCAGCTTGGCCACGGGGGAAGGCGGTGGCTACACCTTC. Its protein product is CASSLATGEGGGYTF.

A few counts support this clone. This sequence joins TRBV2 and TRBJ1-3; D not certain. V was trimmed by 10 bases and J by 0 bases, leaving 16 bases between them. CDR3 length: 15 residues. Germline values: CDR1 SNHLY, CDR2 FYNNEI. The CDR3 bases are TGTGCCACCCAAGGAGGGATTAGCTCTGGAAACACCATATATTTT. Its protein is CATQGGISSGNTIYF.

This clone was observed a few times. V and J are TRBV7-3 and TRBJ1-1; no definite D call. The CDR3 length is 14 residues. Germline V gene sequence: CDR1 SGHTA, CDR2 FQGTGA. Between the trimmed V and J ends, which lost 1 base and 0 bases, there was a span of 6 bases. CDR3 in amino acids: CASSLNHMNTEAFF. CDR3 in DNA: TGTGCCAGCAGCTTAAATCACATGAACACTGAAGCTTTCTTT.

The chain links TRBV4-2 to TRBJ1-4; possibly TRBD1 for D (6 bases). Germline V gives CDR1 LGHNA, CDR2 YNFKEQ. V lost 1 base and J lost 3, with 15 bases in between. This CDR3 comprises 17 residues. CDR3 loop: CASSQGPTGFSNEKLFF. CDR3 nucleotide sequence: TGTGCCAGCAGCCAAGGTCCGACAGGATTCTCTAATGAAAAACTGTTTTTT.

In its sample, this clone was seen a few times. The V and J genes are TRBV30 and TRBJ1-3; D perhaps matches TRBD1 (5 bases). The germline V gene encodes CDR1 GTSNPN and CDR2 SVGIG (reference sequence). The CDR3 contains 12 residues. V was shortened by 5 bases and J by 8 bases, with 13 bases between the two germline ends. The CDR3 reads CAWPGPGDTIYF. As DNA, the CDR3 is TGTGCCTGGCCCGGGCCGGGGGACACCATATATTTT.

This clone appeared a few times. The rearrangement uses TRBV29-1 and TRBJ1-4; a weak D match, TRBD1 (6 bases). This CDR3 spans 13 amino acids. CDR1 is SQVTM, CDR2 ANQGSEA, per germline. V lost 6 bases to trimming and J lost 8 bases, with 16 bases between them. The CDR3 is CSVGGGRGEKLFF. CDR3 coding DNA: TGCAGCGTGGGAGGGGGAAGGGGAGAAAAACTGTTTTTT.

The V gene is TRBV9, the J gene TRBJ1-1, with a possible D match to TRBD1 (5 bases). Trimming cost V 2 bases and J 4 bases, with 12 bases left between them. Germline V CDR1 and CDR2: SGDLS, YYNGEE. The CDR3 has 14 amino acids. CDR3 sequence reads: CASSVQGWGTEAFF. The CDR3 DNA is TGTGCCAGCAGCGTTCAGGGCTGGGGCACTGAAGCTTTCTTT.

There are a few counts of this clone. Other DNA sequences in this specimen translate into the identical CDR3. The J gene is TRBJ2-7, the V gene TRBV7-9; 11 nucleotides match TRBD1. Germline CDR1 reads SEHNR; CDR2 reads FQNEAQ (reference sequence). The CDR3 covers 14 residues. V lost 4 bases and J lost 3; bases outside the gene matches: 2. The CDR3 DNA follows: TGTGCCAGCAGCTCCGGGACAGGGGGCTACGAGCAGTACTTC. It translates to CASSSGTGGYEQYF.

This clone was counted only a few times. CDR3 nucleotides: TGTGCCACCAGCAGAGGTTTCTCCCGGGACAAAGATCAGCCCCAGCATTTT. It yields the protein CATSRGFSRDKDQPQHF. The chain carries TRBV15 and TRBJ1-5; TRBD1 might be the D (6 bases). The CDR3 is 17 residues long. CDR1 LNHNV and CDR2 YYDKDF come from the germline V gene (reference sequence). With 1 base removed from V and 5 bases from J, the gap between germline ends came to 18 bases.

This chain joins TRBV27 and TRBJ2-2; 9 nucleotides align to TRBD1. Germline CDR1 is MNHEY and CDR2 is SMNVEV (reference sequence). Germline trimming cut 2 bases from V and 5 bases from J; bases unmatched to any gene: 3. The CDR3 totals 15 residues. The CDR3 coding sequence is TGTGCCAGCAGTTTAAGACAGGGGGGAACCGGGGAGCTGTTTTTT. It specifies CASSLRQGGTGELFF.

This clone was seen a few times. Given the absence of the conserved phenylalanine or tryptophan at the CDR3 end, a read error is likely. The limits of the CDR3 on the DNA are not certain, so only TCRdb's listed CDR3 is given. This chain joins TRBV2 and TRBJ1-1. Inclusive of both ends, the CDR3 amounts to 12 amino acids. Germline V gene sequence: CDR1 SNHLY, CDR2 FYNNEI. The CDR3 protein is CASGRSFPLWSY.

V is TRBV30 and J is TRBJ2-7; D not resolved. This CDR3 contains 11 residues. Germline loops: CDR1 GTSNPN, CDR2 SVGIG (reference sequence). The V end lost 2 bases, the J end lost 6 bases, and 8 bases lay between the germline ends. The CDR3 DNA is TGTGCCTGGAGTTTCGGCGGCGAGCAGTACTTC. This gives the protein CAWSFGGEQYF.

The chain is built from TRBV9 and TRBJ1-3; D remains unclear. Germline V lookup: CDR1 SGDLS, CDR2 YYNGEE. This CDR3 is 16 amino acids long. V lost 0 bases to trimming and J lost 0 bases, with 10 bases between them. This chain's CDR3 is CASSVGGGRSGNTIYF. CDR3 nucleotides: TGTGCCAGCAGCGTAGGGGGAGGCCGCTCTGGAAACACCATATATTTT.

In this sample, this clone turned up a few times. The V and J genes are TRBV30 and TRBJ2-2, with D possibly matching TRBD2 (7 bases). The CDR3 loop spans 15 amino acids. Germline V gene sequence: CDR1 GTSNPN, CDR2 SVGIG (reference sequence). V lost 4 bases to trimming and J lost 7 bases, with 19 bases between them. This CDR3 reads CAWTAFGGQGGELFF. CDR3 in DNA: TGTGCCTGGACTGCGTTCGGGGGGCAAGGCGGGGAGCTGTTTTTT.

The V gene is TRBV14, the J gene TRBJ2-5; D remains ambiguous. CDR1 is SGHDN and CDR2 is FVKESK in the germline V gene. Trimming removed 1 base at V and 2 bases at J, with 11 bases between. There are 15 residues in the CDR3. The CDR3 is CASSQVAQPQETQYF. For the CDR3, the DNA is TGTGCCAGCAGCCAAGTTGCACAGCCACAAGAGACCCAGTACTTC.

In its sample, this clone was seen a few times. The chain joins TRBV27 to TRBJ2-1; D may be TRBD1 (6 bases). The CDR3 is 16 amino acids. Looked up from germline, CDR1 is MNHEY and CDR2 is SMNVEV (reference sequence). V was cut by 2 bases and J by 5 bases, with 16 bases left in between. The CDR3 DNA sequence: TGTGCCAGCAGTTTAGGCTCCGGGACAAAAAACAATGAGCAGTTCTTC. Translating it yields CASSLGSGTKNNEQFF.

J is TRBJ2-5 and V is TRBV2, with TRBD1 identical over 7 bases. The CDR3 covers 15 residues. Germline V gene lookup returns CDR1 SNHLY and CDR2 FYNNEI. V dropped 8 bases and J dropped 3; count of bases not matched to a gene: 12. DNA for the CDR3: TGTGCCAGCTTGGGTCGGGACAGAGGAAAAGAGACCCAGTACTTC. Amino acid sequence: CASLGRDRGKETQYF.

This clone has only a few counts. The chain employs TRBV7-2 and TRBJ2-7; D perhaps matches TRBD1 (6 bases). Deletions cut 1 base from V and 3 bases from J, with 13 bases between. Germline assignment: CDR1 SGHTA and CDR2 FQGNSA. This CDR3 is 15 amino acids long. CDR3 DNA sequence: TGTGCCAGCAGCTTAGTAGGCAGGGGTAACTACGAGCAGTACTTC. Translating gives CASSLVGRGNYEQYF.

This clone was counted between two and nine times. An end of the junction differs from the germline gene, which may be a read error. The chain has TRBV2 and TRBJ1-2, with D tentatively TRBD1 (6 bases). The germline CDR1 and CDR2 sequences are SNHLY and FYNNEI. This CDR3 region has 15 residues. The CDR3 bases are TGTGCCAGCAGGGAAGCTGGGACACTTAACTATGGCTACACCTTC. This gives the protein CASREAGTLNYGYTF.